Each of the 11 T cell receptor beta chains below was sequenced from the same sample in a study of blood T cell repertoires in COVID-19. Produced via immunoSEQ multiplex PCR; TCRdb's table is partial and in-frame only. The table has roughly 280,000 clones, roughly 90% seen once. Sequenced material: PBMCs or T cells enriched from blood (not recorded which). These TCRs come from a woman aged 55-69 years who had recovered from COVID-19.

The gene calls are TRBV7-3 and TRBJ1-1; 7 nucleotides line up with TRBD1. Trimming at V came to 9 bases and at J to 0 bases, leaving 4 bases not matched to a gene. This CDR3 region has 13 residues. Germline CDR1 and CDR2: SGHTA and FQGTGA. The CDR3 loop reads CASKTGMNTEAFF. Here the CDR3 DNA reads TGTGCCAGTAAGACAGGGATGAACACTGAAGCTTTCTTT.

The chain links TRBV7-9 to TRBJ2-2, with 8 bases matching TRBD1. The V gene end was trimmed by 6 bases and the J gene end by 11 bases; junction bases not matched to a gene: 2. Germline CDR1 and CDR2: SEHNR and FQNEAQ (reference sequence). The CDR3 runs to 11 residues. The CDR3 DNA reads TGTGCCAGCAGTCCAGGGGGCGAGCTGTTTTTT. Translated: CASSPGGELFF.

The chain couples TRBV5-1 to TRBJ1-6; 8 bases align to TRBD1. CDR3 length equals 13 residues. V shed 4 bases and J 9 bases; nucleotides not matched to a gene: 3. The germline CDR1 and CDR2 sequences are SGHRS and YFSETQ. Here the CDR3 reads CASSPDRVSPLHF. The CDR3 DNA reads TGCGCCAGCAGCCCGGACAGGGTTTCACCCCTCCACTTT.

The count of this clone is one. The rearrangement links TRBV30 to TRBJ1-1; 8 bases line up with TRBD1. CDR3 length equals 16 residues. Germline V lookup: CDR1 GTSNPN, CDR2 SVGIG (reference sequence). The J segment lost 0 bases and the V segment lost 5 bases, leaving 11 bases of the junction unmatched. The CDR3 DNA sequence: TGTGCCTGGTACCGCCAGGGGGCGGGAATGAACACTGAAGCTTTCTTT. It specifies CAWYRQGAGMNTEAFF.

The CDR3 region has the DNA TGTGCCAGCAGCTTAGCGGGGACAGGGGATGAAAAACTGTTTTTT. Protein sequence: CASSLAGTGDEKLFF. The chain is built from TRBV7-2 and TRBJ1-4; 10 bases are shared with TRBD1. Germline assignment: CDR1 SGHTA and CDR2 FQGNSA. This CDR3 region has 15 residues. V trimming: 0 bases; J trimming: 6 bases; junction bases outside the gene matches: 1.

This chain uses TRBV4-1 with TRBJ2-7; D unclear. The germline V gene encodes CDR1 MGHRA and CDR2 YSYEKL. The CDR3 loop spans 13 amino acids. V lost 3 bases and J 1 base, leaving 7 bases between the germline ends. The CDR3 loop reads CASSQVTSYEQYF. DNA for the CDR3: TGCGCCAGCAGCCAGGTAACATCCTACGAGCAGTACTTC.

The chain joins TRBV10-2 to TRBJ1-5; tentative D call: TRBD1 (5 bases). With 2 bases removed from V and 9 bases from J, the gap between germline ends came to 8 bases. In germline, CDR1 is WSHSY, CDR2 SAAADI. The CDR3 sequence is 12 residues long. CDR3: CASSEPGVPQHF. CDR3 in DNA: TGCGCCAGCAGTGAGCCGGGGGTGCCCCAGCATTTT.

The chain combines TRBV18 with TRBJ1-4, with D hard to call. This CDR3 spans 16 amino acids. The V end lost 4 bases, the J end lost 5 bases, and 17 bases lay between the germline ends. Per the germline V gene, CDR1 is KGHSH and CDR2 is LQKENI. CDR3: CASSLGTGNQNEKLFF. The DNA of the CDR3 is TGTGCCAGCTCACTCGGCACGGGAAACCAAAATGAAAAACTGTTTTTT.

The genes are TRBV5-4 and TRBJ1-4; 10 bases agree with TRBD1. V shed 2 bases and J 4 bases; nucleotides not matched to a gene: 2. Germline CDR1 is SGHNT and CDR2 is YYREEE (reference sequence). The CDR3 contains 15 residues. CDR3 sequence: CASSLGTGVNEKLFF. In DNA, the CDR3 is TGTGCCAGCAGCTTAGGGACAGGGGTTAATGAAAAACTGTTTTTT.

This chain uses TRBV28 with TRBJ1-2; D is ambiguous. The CDR3 length is 13 residues. Germline lookup yields CDR1 MDHEN and CDR2 SYDVKM. V was shortened by 2 bases and J by 7 bases, with 11 bases between the two germline ends. The CDR3 loop reads CASSLTSTGGYTF. The CDR3 DNA reads as TGTGCCAGCAGTTTAACGTCGACGGGTGGCTACACCTTC.

V usage is TRBV5-4 and J usage is TRBJ1-1; D is possibly TRBD1 (6 bases). Germline V gene sequence: CDR1 SGHNT, CDR2 YYREEE (reference sequence). Trimming cost V 4 bases and J 9 bases, with 19 bases left between them. This CDR3 has 14 amino acids. DNA of the CDR3: TGTGCCAGCAGCCAAGAGGCGGACAGAGCAAAAGCTTTCTTT. Its protein product is CASSQEADRAKAFF.